Below are 2 T cell receptor beta chains sequenced from a single sample in a study of blood T cell repertoires in COVID-19. The data were produced by immunoSEQ multiplex PCR, yet TCRdb's version contains in-frame clones alone and is incomplete. The sample includes roughly 86,000 clones, about nine tenths of them seen just once. The sequenced sample consisted of peripheral blood. The receptors were sampled from a woman aged 50 to 60 in a cohort sampled during active COVID-19.

The J gene is TRBJ2-7, the V gene TRBV9; D is possibly TRBD2 (6 bases). The CDR3 sequence is 12 residues long. Germline V gene lookup returns CDR1 SGDLS and CDR2 YYNGEE. V lost 4 bases and J lost 4, with 9 bases in between. Here the CDR3 DNA reads TGTGCCAGCAGCACCCTAGCGTACGAGCAGTACTTC. Protein sequence: CASSTLAYEQYF. Complete variable domain (other parts from reference TRBV9 and TRBJ2-7): DSGVTQTPKHLITATGQRVTLRCSPRSGDLSVYWYQQSLDQGLQFLIQYYNGEERAKGNILERFSAQQFPDLHSELNLSSLELGDSALYFCASSTLAYEQYFGPGTRLTVT.

V and J are TRBV5-1 and TRBJ1-2, with D perhaps matching TRBD1 (6 bases). V lost 4 bases and J lost 2, with 15 bases in between. Germline values: CDR1 SGHRS, CDR2 YFSETQ. CDR3 length: 15 residues. The CDR3 DNA reads TGCGCCAGCAGCCGTGAGGGGGACCCAAACTATGGCTACACCTTC. As protein: CASSREGDPNYGYTF.